The T cell receptor (beta chain) under discussion was sequenced for a study of T cells in Graves' hyperthyroidism and ophthalmopathy. In germline, CDR1 is SGHTA, CDR2 FQGNSA. The CDR3 runs 15 residues. Unmatched junction bases numbered 4, after V lost 1 base and J lost 4 bases. Amplification of TCR beta CDR3 regions used RNA as the template. Initially, a first-round RT-PCR of the TCR CDR3 employed the HTBI primer set. TCRdb itself ran the multiplex PCR reads through MiXCR, one entry per CDR3 protein. The repertoire has a few hundred thousand distinct CDR3 sequences, 46% of them found once; the top ten carry about 8.3%. The table lists this clonotype with many counts.

Sequenced input: peripheral blood or thyroid tissue (not recorded which). The chain uses TRBV7-2 and TRBJ2-7; 10 nucleotides match TRBD1. This clonotype originated in a woman under 30 with Graves' hyperthyroidism. The CDR3 reads CASSLGGQGQYEQYF. The CDR3 DNA follows: TGTGCCAGCAGCTTAGGGGGACAGGGGCAGTACGAGCAGTACTTC.